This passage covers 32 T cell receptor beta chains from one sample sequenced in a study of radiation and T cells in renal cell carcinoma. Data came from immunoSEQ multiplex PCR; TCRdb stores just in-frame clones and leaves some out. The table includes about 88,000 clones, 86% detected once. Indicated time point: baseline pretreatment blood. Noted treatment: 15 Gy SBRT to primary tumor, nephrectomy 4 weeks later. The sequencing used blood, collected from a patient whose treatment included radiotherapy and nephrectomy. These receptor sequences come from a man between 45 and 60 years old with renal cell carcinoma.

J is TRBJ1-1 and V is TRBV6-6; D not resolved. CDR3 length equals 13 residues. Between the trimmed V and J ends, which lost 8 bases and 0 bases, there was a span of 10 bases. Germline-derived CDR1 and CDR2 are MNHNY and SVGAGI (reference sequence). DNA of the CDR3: TGTGCCAGCCGTGGCAGTATGAACACTGAAGCTTTCTTT. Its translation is CASRGSMNTEAFF.

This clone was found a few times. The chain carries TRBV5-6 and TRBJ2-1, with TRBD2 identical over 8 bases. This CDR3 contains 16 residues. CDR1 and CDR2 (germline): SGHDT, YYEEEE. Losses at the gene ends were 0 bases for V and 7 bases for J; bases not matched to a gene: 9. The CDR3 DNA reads TGTGCCAGCAGCTTGGCCGGGACTAGACTCGGAAATGAGCAGTTCTTC. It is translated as CASSLAGTRLGNEQFF.

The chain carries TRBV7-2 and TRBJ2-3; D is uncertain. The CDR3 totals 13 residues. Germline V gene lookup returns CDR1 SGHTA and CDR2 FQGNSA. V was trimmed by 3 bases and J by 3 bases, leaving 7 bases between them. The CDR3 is CASSFSYTDTQYF. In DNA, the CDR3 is TGTGCCAGCAGCTTTAGTTATACAGATACGCAGTATTTT. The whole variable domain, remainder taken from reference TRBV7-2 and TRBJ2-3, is GAGVSQSPSNKVTEKGKDVELRCDPISGHTALYWYRQSLGQGLEFLIYFQGNSAPDKSGLPSDRFSAERTGGSVSTLTIQRTQQEDSAVYLCASSFSYTDTQYFGPGTRLTVL.

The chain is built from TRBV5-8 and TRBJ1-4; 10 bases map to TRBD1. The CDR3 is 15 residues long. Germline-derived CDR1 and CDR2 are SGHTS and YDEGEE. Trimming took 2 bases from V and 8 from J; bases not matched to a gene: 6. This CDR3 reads CASSFSGQGVEKLFF. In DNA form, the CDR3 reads TGTGCCAGCAGCTTTTCCGGACAGGGGGTGGAAAAACTGTTTTTT.

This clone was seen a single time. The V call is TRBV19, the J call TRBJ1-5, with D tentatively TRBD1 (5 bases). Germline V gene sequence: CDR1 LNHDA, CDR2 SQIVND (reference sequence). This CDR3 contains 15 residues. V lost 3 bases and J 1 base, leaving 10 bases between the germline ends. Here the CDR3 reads CASSIPRDSNQPQHF. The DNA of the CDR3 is TGTGCCAGTAGTATCCCCAGGGACAGCAATCAGCCCCAGCATTTT.

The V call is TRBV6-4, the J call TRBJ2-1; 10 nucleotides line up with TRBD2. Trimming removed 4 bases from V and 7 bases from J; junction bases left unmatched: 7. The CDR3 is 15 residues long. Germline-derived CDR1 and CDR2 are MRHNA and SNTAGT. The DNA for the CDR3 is TGTGCCAGCAGTGCAGCAGCGGGGGGGCCTAATGAGCAGTTCTTC. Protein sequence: CASSAAAGGPNEQFF.

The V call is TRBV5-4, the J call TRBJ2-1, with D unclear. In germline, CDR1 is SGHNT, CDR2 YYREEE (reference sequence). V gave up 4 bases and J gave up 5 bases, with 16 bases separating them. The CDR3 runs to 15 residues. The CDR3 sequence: CASSPASRGNNEQFF. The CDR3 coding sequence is TGTGCCAGCAGCCCCGCCTCCCGCGGCAACAATGAGCAGTTCTTC.

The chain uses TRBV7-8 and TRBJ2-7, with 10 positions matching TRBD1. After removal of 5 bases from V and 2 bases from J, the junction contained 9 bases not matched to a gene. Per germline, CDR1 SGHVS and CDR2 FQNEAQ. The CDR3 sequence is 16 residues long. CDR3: CASSTMPGTGAYEQYF. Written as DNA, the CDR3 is TGTGCCAGCAGCACCATGCCCGGGACAGGGGCCTACGAGCAGTACTTC.

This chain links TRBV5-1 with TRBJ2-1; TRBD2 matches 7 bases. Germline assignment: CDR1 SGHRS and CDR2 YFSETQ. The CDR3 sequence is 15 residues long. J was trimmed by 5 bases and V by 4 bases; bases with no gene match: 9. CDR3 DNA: TGCGCCAGCAGCCCGGGGGGTTCATCAAACAATGAGCAGTTCTTC. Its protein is CASSPGGSSNNEQFF.

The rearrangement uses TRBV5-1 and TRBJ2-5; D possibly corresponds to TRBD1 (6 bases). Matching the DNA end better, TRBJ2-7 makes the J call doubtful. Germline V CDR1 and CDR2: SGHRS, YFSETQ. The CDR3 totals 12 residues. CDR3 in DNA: TGCGCCAGCAGCCCCGGGACAAACGAGCAGTACTTC. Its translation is CASSPGTNEQYF.

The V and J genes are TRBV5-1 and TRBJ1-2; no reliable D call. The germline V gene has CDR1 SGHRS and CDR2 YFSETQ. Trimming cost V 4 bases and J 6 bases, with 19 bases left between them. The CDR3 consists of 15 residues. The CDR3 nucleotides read TGCGCCAGCAGCCGTCAGGAAGGTTCTGCGGATGGCTACACCTTC. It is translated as CASSRQEGSADGYTF.

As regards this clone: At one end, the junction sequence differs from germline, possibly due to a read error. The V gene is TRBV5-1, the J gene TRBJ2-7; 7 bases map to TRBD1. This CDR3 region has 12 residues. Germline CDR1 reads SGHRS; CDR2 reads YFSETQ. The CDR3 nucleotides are TGCGCCAGCAGCTTGGAGACAGGGCGGAATCACTTC. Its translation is CASSLETGRNHF.

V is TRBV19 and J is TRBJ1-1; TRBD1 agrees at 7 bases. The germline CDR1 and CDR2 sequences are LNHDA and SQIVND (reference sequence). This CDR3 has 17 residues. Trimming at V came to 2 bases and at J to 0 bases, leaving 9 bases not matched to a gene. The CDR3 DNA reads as TGTGCCAGTAGTATACGACAGGGAACTTTTGTGAACACTGAAGCTTTCTTT. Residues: CASSIRQGTFVNTEAFF. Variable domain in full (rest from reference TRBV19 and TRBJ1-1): DGGITQSPKYLFRKEGQNVTLSCEQNLNHDAMYWYRQDPGQGLRLIYYSQIVNDFQKGDIAEGYSVSREKKESFPLTVTSAQKNPTAFYLCASSIRQGTFVNTEAFFGQGTRLTVV.

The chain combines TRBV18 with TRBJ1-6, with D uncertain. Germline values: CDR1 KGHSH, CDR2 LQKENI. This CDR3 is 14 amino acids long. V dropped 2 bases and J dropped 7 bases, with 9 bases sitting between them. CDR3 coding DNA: TGTGCCAGCTCACCAGAGGGTTACAATTCACCCCTCCACTTT. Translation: CASSPEGYNSPLHF.

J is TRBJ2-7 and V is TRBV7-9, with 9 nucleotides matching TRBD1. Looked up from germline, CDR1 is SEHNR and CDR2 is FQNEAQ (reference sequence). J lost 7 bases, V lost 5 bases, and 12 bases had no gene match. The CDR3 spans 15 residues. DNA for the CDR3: TGTGCCAGCAGCGCAGCGGGACAGGGTGTGTGGGAGCAGTACTTC. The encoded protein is CASSAAGQGVWEQYF.

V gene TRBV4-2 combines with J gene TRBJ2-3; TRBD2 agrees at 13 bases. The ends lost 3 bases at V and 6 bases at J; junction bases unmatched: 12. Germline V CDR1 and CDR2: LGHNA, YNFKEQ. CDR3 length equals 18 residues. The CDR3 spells CASSHGPLLAGGADTQYF. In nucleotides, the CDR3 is TGTGCCAGCAGCCACGGTCCCTTACTAGCGGGGGGGGCTGATACGCAGTATTTT.

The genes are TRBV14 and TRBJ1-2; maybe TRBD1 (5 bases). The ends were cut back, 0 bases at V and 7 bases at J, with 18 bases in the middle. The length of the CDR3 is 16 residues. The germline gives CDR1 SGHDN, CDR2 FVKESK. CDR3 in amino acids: CASSQDWGRPLSGYTF. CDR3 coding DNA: TGTGCCAGCAGCCAAGATTGGGGACGGCCGCTGAGTGGCTACACCTTC.

CDR3 coding DNA: TGTGCCTGGAGTGTAAGGCCCTATTCCAATTCACCCCTCCACTTT. Its translation is CAWSVRPYSNSPLHF. The V gene is TRBV30, the J gene TRBJ1-6; the D is unclear. The CDR3 totals 15 residues. V lost 0 bases and J 7 bases, leaving 13 bases between the germline ends. Germline values: CDR1 GTSNPN, CDR2 SVGIG (reference sequence).

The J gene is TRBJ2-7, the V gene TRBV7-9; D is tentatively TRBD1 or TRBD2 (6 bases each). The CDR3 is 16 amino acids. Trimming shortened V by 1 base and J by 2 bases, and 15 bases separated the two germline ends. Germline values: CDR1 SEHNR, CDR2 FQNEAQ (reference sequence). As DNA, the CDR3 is TGTGCCAGCAGCTTAGGCCGGGACACGGGGGCCTACGAGCAGTACTTC. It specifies CASSLGRDTGAYEQYF.

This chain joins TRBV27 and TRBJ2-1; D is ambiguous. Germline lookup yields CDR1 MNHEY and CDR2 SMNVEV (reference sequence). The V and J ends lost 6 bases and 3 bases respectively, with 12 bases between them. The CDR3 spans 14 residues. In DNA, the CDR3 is TGTGCCAGCAGCTTCCCCCCCATCTACAATGAGCAGTTCTTC. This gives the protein CASSFPPIYNEQFF.

The CDR3 loop is CASSLARIEQFF. As DNA, the CDR3 is TGTGCCAGCAGCTTAGCGCGAATCGAGCAGTTCTTC. V and J are TRBV7-9 and TRBJ2-1; D remains ambiguous. Germline V CDR1 and CDR2: SEHNR, FQNEAQ (reference sequence). The CDR3 consists of 12 residues. Trimming pared 0 bases from V and 10 bases from J, leaving 7 bases between.

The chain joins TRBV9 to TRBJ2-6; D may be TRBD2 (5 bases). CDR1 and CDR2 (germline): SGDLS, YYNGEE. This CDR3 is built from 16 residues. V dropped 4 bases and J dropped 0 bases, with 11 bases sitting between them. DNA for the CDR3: TGTGCCAGCAGCCCTTTCGGGATCTCTGGGGCCAACGTCCTGACTTTC. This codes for CASSPFGISGANVLTF.

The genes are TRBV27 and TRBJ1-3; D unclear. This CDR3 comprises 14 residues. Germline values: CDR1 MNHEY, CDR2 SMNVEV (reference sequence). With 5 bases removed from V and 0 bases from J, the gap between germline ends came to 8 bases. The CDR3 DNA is TGTGCCAGCAGTGGGTTGAGCTCTGGAAACACCATATATTTT. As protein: CASSGLSSGNTIYF.

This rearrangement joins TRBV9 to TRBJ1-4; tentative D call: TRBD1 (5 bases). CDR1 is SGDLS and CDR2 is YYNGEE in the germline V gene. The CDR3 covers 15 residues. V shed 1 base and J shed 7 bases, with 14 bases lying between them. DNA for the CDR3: TGTGCCAGCAGCGTATACCCGGGGCAGCTTGAAAAACTGTTTTTT. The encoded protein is CASSVYPGQLEKLFF.

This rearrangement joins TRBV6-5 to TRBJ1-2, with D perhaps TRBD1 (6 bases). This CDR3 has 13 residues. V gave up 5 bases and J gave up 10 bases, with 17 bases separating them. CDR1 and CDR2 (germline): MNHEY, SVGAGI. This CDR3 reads CASSPLETGPYTF. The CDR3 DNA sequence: TGTGCCAGCAGTCCCCTTGAGACAGGTCCCTACACCTTC.

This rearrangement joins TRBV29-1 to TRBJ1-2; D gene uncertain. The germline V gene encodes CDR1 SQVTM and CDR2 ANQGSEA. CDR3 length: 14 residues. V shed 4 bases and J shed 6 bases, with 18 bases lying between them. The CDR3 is CSVGQVPSRNGYTF. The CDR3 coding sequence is TGCAGCGTTGGGCAAGTGCCTAGTCGAAATGGCTACACCTTC.

As DNA, the CDR3 is TGTGCCAGCAGTTTACCAGATACGCAGTATTTT. Translated: CASSLPDTQYF. V and J are TRBV28 and TRBJ2-3; D uncertain. V dropped 2 bases and J dropped 4 bases, with 1 base sitting between them. Per germline, CDR1 MDHEN and CDR2 SYDVKM. The CDR3 length is 11 residues.

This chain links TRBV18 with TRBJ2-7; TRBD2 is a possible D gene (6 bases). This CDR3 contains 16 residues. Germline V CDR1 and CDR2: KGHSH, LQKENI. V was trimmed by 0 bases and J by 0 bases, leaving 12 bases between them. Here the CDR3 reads CASSPPAGRSSYEQYF. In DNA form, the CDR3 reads TGTGCCAGCTCACCACCTGCGGGGAGAAGCTCCTACGAGCAGTACTTC.

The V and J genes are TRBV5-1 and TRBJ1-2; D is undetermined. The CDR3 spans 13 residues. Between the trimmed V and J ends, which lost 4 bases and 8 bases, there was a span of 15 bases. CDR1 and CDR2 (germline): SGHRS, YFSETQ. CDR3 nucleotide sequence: TGCGCCAGCAGCCGGGAAATCGATGCCGGCTACACCTTC. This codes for CASSREIDAGYTF. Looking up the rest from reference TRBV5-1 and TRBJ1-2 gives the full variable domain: KAGVTQTPRYLIKTRGQQVTLSCSPISGHRSVSWYQQTPGQGLQFLFEYFSETQRNKGNFPGRFSGRQFSNSRSEMNVSTLELGDSALYLCASSREIDAGYTFGSGTRLTVV.

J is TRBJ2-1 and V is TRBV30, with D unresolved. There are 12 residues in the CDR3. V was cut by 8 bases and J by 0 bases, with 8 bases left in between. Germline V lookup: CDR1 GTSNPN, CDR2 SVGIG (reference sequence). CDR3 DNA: TGTGCCCAGAAGAGCTCCTACAATGAGCAGTTCTTC. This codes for CAQKSSYNEQFF.

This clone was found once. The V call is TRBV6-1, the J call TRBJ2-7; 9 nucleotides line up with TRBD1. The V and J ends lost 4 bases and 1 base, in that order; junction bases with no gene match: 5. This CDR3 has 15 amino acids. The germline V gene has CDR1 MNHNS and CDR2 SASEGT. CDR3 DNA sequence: TGTGCCAGCAGTGTCTTTGGGACAGGGTCCTACGAGCAGTACTTC. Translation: CASSVFGTGSYEQYF.

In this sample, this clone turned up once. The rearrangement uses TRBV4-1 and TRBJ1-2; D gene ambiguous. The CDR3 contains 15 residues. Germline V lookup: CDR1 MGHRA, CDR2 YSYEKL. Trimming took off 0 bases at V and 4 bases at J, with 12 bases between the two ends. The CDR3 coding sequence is TGCGCCAGCAGCCAAGATCTAAGGGAAACCTATGGCTACACCTTC. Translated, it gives CASSQDLRETYGYTF.